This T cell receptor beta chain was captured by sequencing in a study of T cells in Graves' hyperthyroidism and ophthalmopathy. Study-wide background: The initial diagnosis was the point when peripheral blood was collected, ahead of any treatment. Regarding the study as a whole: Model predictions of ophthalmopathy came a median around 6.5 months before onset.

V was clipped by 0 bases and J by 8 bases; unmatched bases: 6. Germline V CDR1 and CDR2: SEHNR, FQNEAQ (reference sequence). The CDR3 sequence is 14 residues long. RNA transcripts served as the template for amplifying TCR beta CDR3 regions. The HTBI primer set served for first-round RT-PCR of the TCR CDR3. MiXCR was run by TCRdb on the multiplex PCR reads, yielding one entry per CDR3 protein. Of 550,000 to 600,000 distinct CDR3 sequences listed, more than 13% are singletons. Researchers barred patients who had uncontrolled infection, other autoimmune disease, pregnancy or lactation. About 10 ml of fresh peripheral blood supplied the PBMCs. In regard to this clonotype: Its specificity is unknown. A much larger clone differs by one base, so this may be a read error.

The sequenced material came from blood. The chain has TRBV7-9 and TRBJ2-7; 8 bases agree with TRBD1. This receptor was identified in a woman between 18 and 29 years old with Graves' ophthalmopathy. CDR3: CASSLARTGNQQYF. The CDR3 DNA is TGTGCCAGCAGCTTAGCCAGGACAGGGAACCAGCAGTACTTC. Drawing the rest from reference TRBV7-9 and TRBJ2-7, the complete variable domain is DTGVSQNPRHKITKRGQNVTFRCDPISEHNRLYWYRQTLGQGPEFLTYFQNEAQLEKSRLLSDRFSAERPKGSFSTLEIQRTEQGDSAMYLCASSLARTGNQQYFGPGTRLTVT.